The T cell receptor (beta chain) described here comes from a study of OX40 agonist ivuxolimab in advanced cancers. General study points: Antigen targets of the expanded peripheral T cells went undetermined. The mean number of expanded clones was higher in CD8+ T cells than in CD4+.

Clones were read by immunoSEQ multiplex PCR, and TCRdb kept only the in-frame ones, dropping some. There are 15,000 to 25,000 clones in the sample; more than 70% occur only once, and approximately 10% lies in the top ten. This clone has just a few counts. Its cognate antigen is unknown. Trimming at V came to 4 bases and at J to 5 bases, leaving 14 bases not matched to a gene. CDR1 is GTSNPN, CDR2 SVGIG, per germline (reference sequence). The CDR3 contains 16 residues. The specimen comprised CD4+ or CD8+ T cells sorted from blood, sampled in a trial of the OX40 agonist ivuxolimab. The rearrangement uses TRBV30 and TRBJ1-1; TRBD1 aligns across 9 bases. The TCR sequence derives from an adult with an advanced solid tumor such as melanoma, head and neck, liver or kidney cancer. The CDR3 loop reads CAWIRAGTGHGTEAFF. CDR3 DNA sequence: TGTGCCTGGATCCGAGCCGGGACAGGGCACGGGACTGAAGCTTTCTTT. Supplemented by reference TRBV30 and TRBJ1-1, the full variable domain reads SQTIHQWPATLVQPVGSPLSLECTVEGTSNPNLYWYRQAAGRGLQLLFYSVGIGQISSEVPQNLSASRPQDRQFILSSKKLLLSDSGFYLCAWIRAGTGHGTEAFFGQGTRLTVV.